This T cell receptor (beta chain) was captured by sequencing in a study of blood T cell repertoires in COVID-19. For the study at large: PBMCs, B-cell-depleted T cells, or T cells were the source of the cDNA or gDNA that made up the material.

This clone occurred once. Per the original data handling: The authors estimated nucleated cell counts from reference gene primer amplification. Profiled with immunoSEQ multiplex PCR; TCRdb holds only in-frame clones, not every one. V, J and clone size derive from that table, while D and trimming were established from the DNA sequence. The data hold roughly 220,000 clones, with 84% observed a single time. Sequencing input: peripheral blood. This clonotype was sampled from a woman between 55 and 75 years old who had recovered from COVID-19.

The CDR3 DNA reads as TGCGCCAGCAGCTTGGAGGACAGGGGCACTGAAGCTTTCTTT. This sequence encodes CASSLEDRGTEAFF. This sequence joins TRBV5-1 and TRBJ1-1, with 9 bases that match TRBD1. V gave up 0 bases and J gave up 4 bases; unmatched junction bases: 1. The germline gives CDR1 SGHRS, CDR2 YFSETQ. CDR3 length: 14 residues.